Each of the 31 T cell receptor beta chains below was sequenced from the same sample in a study of T-cell memory formation after mild COVID-19 (dated by TCRdb to the early 2020s). The protocol used for the library was 5' RACE. Sequenced using an Illumina NovaSeq 6000. In-frame beta chains were kept once TCRdb had trimmed the public reads at Q25 with fastp and called clones with MiXCR. For every CDR3 protein sequence, its rows merge into one entry that carries the most common genes and DNA. Here the sample has about 350,000 distinct CDR3 sequences; approximately 13% occur a single time. The biggest ten clones account for about 20% of the sample. The sample taken for sequencing was PBMCs or a T cell subset sorted from them (not recorded which). Source of these receptors: a man aged 18-30 years who had mild COVID-19 (a few samples of this study predate the infection). The sample titles of this study are shuffled in the database, so cell type and time point are left out; the donor was told from shared clones.

This clonotype turned up a few times. The chain uses TRBV2 and TRBJ1-1; 7 bases fit TRBD1. The V gene end was trimmed by 7 bases and the J gene end by 8 bases; junction bases not matched to a gene: 10. The CDR3 has 13 amino acids. Germline-derived CDR1 and CDR2 are SNHLY and FYNNEI. CDR3 loop: CASTPMDRREAFF. The DNA of the CDR3 is TGTGCCAGCACCCCAATGGACAGGAGGGAAGCTTTCTTT.

This chain uses TRBV21-1 with TRBJ2-5; TRBD1, the table's D call, was not compared with the DNA. TRBV21-1 is a known pseudogene. The CDR3 has 16 residues. The CDR3 protein is CASSPLGTPLEETQYF. CDR3 sequence (DNA): TGTGCCAGCAGCCCGTTAGGGACCCCCTTGGAAGAGACCCAGTACTTC.

The sample holds many counts of this clonotype. The chain couples TRBV4-1 to TRBJ2-1; unclear D gene. The germline CDR1 and CDR2 sequences are MGHRA and YSYEKL. V was cut by 2 bases and J by 0 bases, with 11 bases left in between. The length of the CDR3 is 16 residues. CDR3 DNA sequence: TGCGCCAGCAGCCAACTCGGGCGAAGCTCCTACAATGAGCAGTTCTTC. This gives the protein CASSQLGRSSYNEQFF.

V is TRBV20-1 and J is TRBJ2-5, with D possibly called TRBD1 or TRBD2 (5 bases each). The CDR3 covers 13 residues. Per the germline V gene, CDR1 is DFQATT and CDR2 is SNEGSKA (reference sequence). Trimming removed 6 bases at V and 7 bases at J, with 18 bases between. DNA of the CDR3: TGCAGTGCGCTCCGGGACCGGGTTCGGACCCAGTACTTC. Translating it yields CSALRDRVRTQYF.

The chain is built from TRBV29-1 and TRBJ1-2, with D hard to call. Germline V gene sequence: CDR1 SQVTM, CDR2 ANQGSEA. The CDR3 covers 13 residues. V was cut by 5 bases and J by 0 bases, with 10 bases left in between. The CDR3 sequence: CSVRNRANYGYTF. The CDR3 DNA reads as TGCAGCGTTCGAAACAGAGCTAACTATGGCTACACCTTC.

This clonotype was seen a handful of times. The rearrangement joins TRBV19 to TRBJ2-3; D is possibly TRBD1 (5 bases). V was pared by 7 bases and J by 5 bases, with 16 bases between. CDR3 size: 14 residues. The V gene's germline CDR1 is LNHDA and CDR2 SQIVND (reference sequence). The CDR3 bases are TGTGCCAGTACCTCAAGGGGCCCAGGAGATACGCAGTATTTT. As protein: CASTSRGPGDTQYF.

This clonotype appeared a few times. V usage is TRBV7-9 and J usage is TRBJ2-7, with 9 bases lining up with TRBD2. V gave up 2 bases and J gave up 5 bases; unmatched junction bases: 4. The CDR3 length is 14 residues. From germline, CDR1 is SEHNR and CDR2 FQNEAQ (reference sequence). CDR3 DNA sequence: TGTGCCAGCAGCTTATTTAGCGGGGGTAACGAGCAGTACTTC. It codes for CASSLFSGGNEQYF.

The J gene is TRBJ1-5, the V gene TRBV5-1; 7 nucleotides match TRBD1. CDR1 is SGHRS, CDR2 YFSETQ, per germline. Trimming cost V 4 bases and J 0 bases; bases outside gene matches: 13. This CDR3 comprises 18 residues. The CDR3 nucleotides read TGCGCCAGCAGCGGACACCGGGACAGACTTTATAGCAATCAGCCCCAGCATTTT. Protein product: CASSGHRDRLYSNQPQHF.

V usage is TRBV30 and J usage is TRBJ2-1; 9 bases fit TRBD1. J lost 6 bases, V lost 4 bases, and 4 bases had no gene match. The CDR3 loop spans 13 amino acids. Germline V CDR1 and CDR2: GTSNPN, SVGIG (reference sequence). The CDR3 is CAWNRGLSNEQFF. The CDR3 DNA sequence: TGTGCCTGGAACAGGGGGCTTTCCAATGAGCAGTTCTTC.

The chain couples TRBV3-1 to TRBJ1-2; D is ambiguous. There are 16 residues in the CDR3. Trimming pared 0 bases from V and 2 bases from J, leaving 13 bases between. Germline lookup yields CDR1 LGHDT and CDR2 YNNKEL (reference sequence). CDR3 sequence: CASSQDQVSLNYGYTF. DNA of the CDR3: TGTGCCAGCAGCCAAGATCAGGTTAGCCTAAACTATGGCTACACCTTC.

The chain links TRBV14 to TRBJ1-2, with a weak D call TRBD1 (5 bases). Germline V gives CDR1 SGHDN, CDR2 FVKESK. The CDR3 contains 13 residues. The V and J ends lost 10 bases and 4 bases respectively, with 16 bases between them. CDR3 protein: CATESREGYGYTF. DNA for the CDR3: TGTGCCACCGAAAGCAGGGAGGGCTATGGCTACACCTTC.

This clonotype was detected many times. The chain has TRBV7-2 and TRBJ2-5; TRBD2 aligns across 8 bases. The germline gives CDR1 SGHTA, CDR2 FQGNSA. The length of the CDR3 is 13 residues. V shed 5 bases and J 5 bases; nucleotides not matched to a gene: 4. The CDR3 protein is CASSQTSVETQYF. The CDR3 DNA reads as TGTGCCAGCAGCCAGACTAGCGTCGAGACCCAGTACTTC. The complete variable domain, with remaining parts taken from reference TRBV7-2 and TRBJ2-5, reads GAGVSQSPSNKVTEKGKDVELRCDPISGHTALYWYRQSLGQGLEFLIYFQGNSAPDKSGLPSDRFSAERTGGSVSTLTIQRTQQEDSAVYLCASSQTSVETQYFGPGTRLLVL.

The sample holds a few counts of this clonotype. The chain couples TRBV6-5 to TRBJ2-1; D is ambiguous. Germline CDR1 reads MNHEY; CDR2 reads SVGAGI. Trimming took 5 bases from V and 6 from J, leaving 14 bases between them. This CDR3 has 14 amino acids. DNA of the CDR3: TGTGCCAGCAGTCATGAAGGACGGTTCAATGAGCAGTTCTTC. Translation gives CASSHEGRFNEQFF.

This clonotype was observed a handful of times. The chain combines TRBV25-1 with TRBJ2-7, with 9 positions matching TRBD1. The length of the CDR3 is 15 residues. V lost 6 bases and J lost 4; bases outside the gene matches: 10. Germline V gene data show CDR1 as MGHDK and CDR2 as SYGVNS. The chain's CDR3 is CASRGKGQGGYEQYV. In nucleotides, the CDR3 is TGTGCCAGCAGGGGAAAGGGACAGGGAGGGTACGAGCAGTACGTC.

This clonotype was recorded at least ten times. This chain connects TRBV7-2 to TRBJ1-5; the D gene is possibly TRBD1 (6 bases). Germline V lookup: CDR1 SGHTA, CDR2 FQGNSA. The V gene lost 1 base and the J gene lost 0 bases, with 13 bases spanning the gap. This CDR3 is 17 amino acids long. The CDR3: CASSLVSGANSNQPQHF. The CDR3 DNA sequence: TGTGCCAGCAGCTTAGTGTCAGGGGCGAATAGCAATCAGCCCCAGCATTTT.

The gene calls are TRBV6-5 and TRBJ2-5, with D unclear. The CDR3 has 13 amino acids. Trimming pared 2 bases from V and 5 bases from J, leaving 9 bases between. The germline V gene encodes CDR1 MNHEY and CDR2 SVGAGI. DNA for the CDR3: TGTGCCAGCAGTTACAAGTTCCTTGAGACCCAGTACTTC. Residues: CASSYKFLETQYF.

The sample holds a few counts of this clonotype. The CDR3 loop is CASSFPQGARETQYF. CDR3 bases: TGTGCCAGCAGTTTTCCCCAGGGGGCAAGAGAGACCCAGTACTTC. This chain connects TRBV28 to TRBJ2-5, with TRBD1 matching 8 bases. This CDR3 contains 15 residues. The V gene's germline CDR1 is MDHEN and CDR2 SYDVKM. V gave up 3 bases and J gave up 4 bases; unmatched junction bases: 7.

This clonotype has just a few counts. The CDR3 spells CATRPASGGQETQYF. The CDR3 nucleotides read TGTGCCACCCGCCCGGCTAGCGGGGGGCAAGAGACCCAGTACTTC. V and J are TRBV28 and TRBJ2-5, with 11 bases identical to TRBD2. J gave up 2 bases and V 10 bases, and 9 bases lay outside the gene matches. The germline V gene encodes CDR1 MDHEN and CDR2 SYDVKM. This CDR3 spans 15 amino acids.

The chain carries TRBV4-2 and TRBJ2-5; 9 nucleotides line up with TRBD2. The CDR3 spans 16 residues. Germline CDR1 and CDR2: LGHNA and YNFKEQ. V lost 4 bases, J lost 2 bases, and 8 bases stayed unmatched. CDR3 coding DNA: TGTGCCAGCAGCCCATCCACGGGACTAGCACAAGAGACCCAGTACTTC. Translation: CASSPSTGLAQETQYF.

This clonotype was seen repeatedly, ten times or more. The chain is built from TRBV9 and TRBJ2-3, with 7 bases fitting TRBD2. The J segment lost 2 bases and the V segment lost 6 bases, leaving 9 bases of the junction unmatched. This CDR3 is 15 amino acids long. Germline CDR1 and CDR2: SGDLS and YYNGEE. Here the CDR3 reads CASNRAGTPTDTQYF. The CDR3 nucleotides are TGTGCCAGCAATCGAGCGGGGACCCCCACAGATACGCAGTATTTT.

Only a few counts were recorded for this clonotype. V and J are TRBV7-6 and TRBJ2-2, with TRBD2 matching 9 bases. With V trimmed by 2 bases and J by 5 bases, 6 bases remained unmatched. The CDR3 has 16 amino acids. Germline values: CDR1 SGHVS, CDR2 FNYEAQ. The CDR3 DNA reads TGTGCCAGCAGCTTAAAGGGTAGCGGGGGAACCGGGGAGCTGTTTTTT. It encodes CASSLKGSGGTGELFF.

The V gene is TRBV30, the J gene TRBJ2-7; D is perhaps TRBD1 or TRBD2 (6 bases each). CDR1 GTSNPN and CDR2 SVGIG come from the germline V gene (reference sequence). Trimming removed 0 bases at V and 5 bases at J, with 11 bases between. The CDR3 sequence is 13 residues long. CDR3 bases: TGTGCCTGGAGTGTAACGGGGGCCGACGAGCAGTACTTC. It encodes CAWSVTGADEQYF.

This clonotype appeared once. This sequence joins TRBV29-1 and TRBJ2-7; 9 bases align to TRBD2. This CDR3 contains 12 residues. The germline V gene encodes CDR1 SQVTM and CDR2 ANQGSEA. V shed 7 bases, J shed 4 bases, and the junction held 5 bases outside the gene matches. CDR3 protein: CSAKRGEYEQYF. The DNA for the CDR3 is TGCAGCGCCAAGCGGGGGGAATACGAGCAGTACTTC.

There are many counts of this clonotype. The CDR3 DNA reads as TGTGCCAGCCACCCCGGGCCAGCGGGGACCGGGGAGCTGTTTTTT. Encoded protein: CASHPGPAGTGELFF. The chain combines TRBV6-2 or TRBV6-3 with TRBJ2-2, with 7 bases fitting TRBD2. The germline CDR1 and CDR2 sequences are MNHEY and SVGEGT. The CDR3 runs 15 residues. Trimming removed 8 bases from V and 5 bases from J; junction bases left unmatched: 11.

The chain carries TRBV24-1 and TRBJ2-2; possibly TRBD1 for D (5 bases). Trimming shortened V by 5 bases and J by 5 bases, and 14 bases separated the two germline ends. The CDR3 is made up of 15 amino acids. Germline assignment: CDR1 KGHDR and CDR2 SFDVKD. The CDR3 reads CATSVEQDGTGELFF. The CDR3 bases are TGTGCCACCAGTGTAGAACAGGACGGAACCGGGGAGCTGTTTTTT.

Only a few counts were recorded for this clonotype. The chain combines TRBV28 with TRBJ2-6, with TRBD1 matching 8 bases. Trimming took 6 bases from V and 3 from J; bases not matched to a gene: 13. The CDR3 runs 18 residues. CDR1 is MDHEN, CDR2 SYDVKM, per germline. The CDR3 protein is CASSARQGRRFGANVLTF. DNA of the CDR3: TGTGCCAGCAGCGCCAGACAGGGGCGGCGTTTTGGGGCCAACGTCCTGACTTTC.

The chain recombines TRBV7-3 with TRBJ1-1; D may be TRBD1 (5 bases). This CDR3 is 12 amino acids long. The V gene's germline CDR1 is SGHTA and CDR2 FQGTGA. Trimming removed 8 bases at V and 5 bases at J, with 12 bases between. The CDR3 loop reads CASGDPGTEAFF. In DNA, the CDR3 is TGTGCCAGCGGGGACCCGGGAACTGAAGCTTTCTTT. The full variable domain, rest sourced from reference TRBV7-3 and TRBJ1-1, is GAGVSQTPSNKVTEKGKYVELRCDPISGHTALYWYRQSLGQGPEFLIYFQGTGAADDSGLPNDRFFAVRPEGSVSTLKIQRTERGDSAVYLCASGDPGTEAFFGQGTRLTVV.

This clonotype came up a few times. The V and J genes are TRBV3-1 and TRBJ1-2; the D is unclear. This CDR3 is built from 12 residues. Germline CDR1 and CDR2: LGHDT and YNNKEL (reference sequence). V was pared by 4 bases and J by 8 bases, with 11 bases between. CDR3 coding DNA: TGTGCCAGCAGCCGGGAGGATCGGGGCTACACCTTC. Protein product: CASSREDRGYTF.

This clonotype has a count of ten or more. The J gene is TRBJ2-7, the V gene TRBV6-5; D perhaps matches TRBD1 (6 bases). This CDR3 spans 15 amino acids. Looked up from germline, CDR1 is MNHEY and CDR2 is SVGAGI. V was pared by 0 bases and J by 8 bases, with 17 bases between. The CDR3 sequence is CASSYSGADSYKQYF. CDR3 DNA sequence: TGTGCCAGCAGTTACTCGGGGGCTGATTCCTATAAGCAGTACTTC.

This clonotype has ten or more counts. The rearrangement joins TRBV4-3 to TRBJ2-3, with 16 bases fitting TRBD2. CDR3 length: 19 residues. From germline, CDR1 is LGHNA and CDR2 YSLEER. The J segment lost 5 bases and the V segment lost 3 bases, leaving 11 bases of the junction unmatched. CDR3 loop: CASSHPPGTSGGAIDTQYF. The CDR3 DNA follows: TGCGCCAGCAGCCACCCTCCGGGGACTAGCGGGGGGGCAATAGATACGCAGTATTTT.

The chain is built from TRBV5-1 and TRBJ1-3, with 7 bases lining up with TRBD1. Germline V lookup: CDR1 SGHRS, CDR2 YFSETQ. This CDR3 has 15 amino acids. The V and J ends lost 4 bases and 4 bases, in that order; junction bases with no gene match: 8. The CDR3 loop reads CASSEMTGTGNTIYF. CDR3 coding DNA: TGCGCCAGCAGCGAAATGACAGGGACCGGAAACACCATATATTTT.